The T cell receptor beta chain described here comes from a study of blood T cell repertoires in COVID-19. TCRdb's copy holds only in-frame clones and misses some; the assay was immunoSEQ multiplex PCR. The profile shows approximately 260,000 clones, 80% to 90% of them singletons. Germline V gives CDR1 MRHNA, CDR2 SNTAGT. The trim removed 7 bases at V and 5 bases at J, leaving 10 bases unmatched. The CDR3 is 14 residues long. This sequence joins TRBV6-4 and TRBJ2-7; the match to TRBD1 covers 8 bases. The sequencing input was PBMCs or T cells enriched from blood (not recorded which). The source is a woman in her forties or fifties who had been exposed to COVID-19. CDR3 loop: CASTHWTGMNEQYF. The CDR3, as DNA: TGTGCCAGCACCCATTGGACAGGGATGAACGAGCAGTACTTC.